Listed below are T cell receptor beta chains from one sample, sequenced in a study of shared clonotypes between healthy human individuals. Sequencing was performed with immunoSEQ multiplex PCR; in TCRdb, only in-frame clones are kept and a portion is missing. The sample comprises about 750,000 clones, about 91% of which are singletons, and around 24% rests with the top ten. Sequencing input: naive CD8+ T cells sorted from blood. These receptors came from a man younger than 45 in good health. Each CDR3 is given with its conserved first and last residue. D genes are given only for firm matches. Rows give clone size only sometimes, using once, few, many, or a class for an expanded clone.

TRBV9	.	.	TRBJ1-5	TGTGCCAGCAGCGTAGGGCAGGGAGAGAATCAGCCCCAGCATTTT	CASSVGQGENQPQHF
TRBV13	.	.	TRBJ2-5	TGTGCCAGCAGCACCTCAGGGATCTCTAAAGAGACCCAGTACTTC	CASSTSGISKETQYF
TRBV4-1	TRBD2	few	TRBJ2-3	TGCGCCACAAGGGATACTAGCGGGAGGTCTGGTAGTACAGATACGCAGTATTTT	CATRDTSGRSGSTDTQYF
TRBV6-1	.	.	TRBJ2-3	TGTGCCAGTCGCGGGGGCACAGATACGCAGTATTTT	CASRGGTDTQYF
TRBV27	.	.	TRBJ2-5	TGTGCCAGCAGTCCCCGAGGAGGGGGCGCTCCCTACCAAGAGACCCAGTACTTC	CASSPRGGGAPYQETQYF
TRBV2	TRBD2	.	TRBJ2-7	TGTGCCAGCAGTGTCGGGACTACCCGATCCTACGAGCAGTACTTC	CASSVGTTRSYEQYF
TRBV11-2	.	.	TRBJ2-7	TGTGCCAGCAGCTTAGATCCGACAGTCACCTACGAGCAGTACTTC	CASSLDPTVTYEQYF
TRBV6-5	TRBD1	.	TRBJ2-7	TGTGCCAGCAGCCGCCGGGACAGGGACTACGAGCAGTACTTC	CASSRRDRDYEQYF
TRBV28	.	.	TRBJ1-5	TGTGCCAGCAGGGGGAGCGCCGATAGCAATCAGCCCCAGCATTTT	CASRGSADSNQPQHF
TRBV2	.	.	TRBJ2-5	TGTGCCAGCAGTGAGATCTTTGAAGAGACCCAGTACTTC	CASSEIFEETQYF
TRBV27	.	.	TRBJ1-3	TGTGCCAGCAGCCTTAAGATGGGGGACAACAGGGTCATCTCTGGAAACACCATATATTTT	CASSLKMGDNRVISGNTIYF
TRBV5-6	.	.	TRBJ2-7	TGTGCCAGCAGCTTAGGGTATAAGCGCTCCTACGAGCAGTACTTC	CASSLGYKRSYEQYF
TRBV5-4	TRBD2	.	TRBJ2-1	TGTGCCAGCAGCCTACATCCGGGACTAGCCAGCAATGAGCAGTTCTTC	CASSLHPGLASNEQFF
TRBV27	TRBD2	.	TRBJ2-3	TGTGCCAGCAGTTCCTCCGGGGGGACAGATACGCAGTATTTT	CASSSSGGTDTQYF
TRBV7-2	.	.	TRBJ1-2	TGTGCCAGCAGCTTAGGTTCAGGGCAGGGCTACACCTTC	CASSLGSGQGYTF
TRBV7-8	TRBD1	.	TRBJ1-2	TGTGCCAGCAGCCCGGGGACAGCCCTTGACGATTCTAACTATGGCTACACCTTC	CASSPGTALDDSNYGYTF
TRBV7-9	.	.	TRBJ2-2	TGTGCCAGCAGCTTCGGGGGAGACCCTTCCACCGGGGAGCTGTTTTTT	CASSFGGDPSTGELFF
TRBV2	.	.	TRBJ2-7	TGTGCCAGCAGTGTAGGTGGGGACTACGAGCAGTACTTC	CASSVGGDYEQYF
TRBV7-6	TRBD2	once	TRBJ2-1	TGTGCCAGCAGCTTGGGACTAGCCCTCAGTGAGCAGTTCTTC	CASSLGLALSEQFF
TRBV11-3	.	.	TRBJ2-7	TGTGCCAGCAGCACAGACAGTGGCTACGAGCAGTACTTC	CASSTDSGYEQYF
TRBV6-6	TRBD1	.	TRBJ2-1	TGTGCCAGCGCCGTCTTCCCGGGACAGCTAGACAATGAGCAGTTCTTC	CASAVFPGQLDNEQFF
TRBV7-9	.	.	TRBJ1-4	TGTGCCAGCAGCTTTCGTGAGGGCGGGGATGAAAAACTGTTTTTT	CASSFREGGDEKLFF
TRBV13	.	.	TRBJ1-2	TGTGCCAGCAGCTTAGGGTTAGAACAGGCCTATGGCTACACCTTC	CASSLGLEQAYGYTF
TRBV7-8	.	.	TRBJ1-4	TGTGCCAGCGGGGGACACGCGGATGGTGAAAAACTGTTTTTT	CASGGHADGEKLFF
TRBV2	TRBD1	.	TRBJ2-3	TGTGCCAGCAGTCGTGTGACAGGGGGCACAGATACGCAGTATTTT	CASSRVTGGTDTQYF
TRBV7-6	.	.	TRBJ2-7	TGTGCCAGCAGCTTAGGTCCGGAGATTATTAGCGGAGACTACGAGCAGTACTTC	CASSLGPEIISGDYEQYF
TRBV14	.	.	TRBJ2-7	TGTGCCAGCAGCCAAGGACAACCCAGCGAGCAGTACTTC	CASSQGQPSEQYF
TRBV12-5	.	.	TRBJ1-3	TGTGCTAGTGGCCCCCACCGGGGGGCGGTTGGAAACACCATATATTTT	CASGPHRGAVGNTIYF
TRBV28	.	.	TRBJ2-7	TGTGCCAGCAGTGAACCCGGGACTTATCGGTACTTC	CASSEPGTYRYF
TRBV7-9	.	.	TRBJ2-7	TGTGCCAGCAGCGCCTCCGAGGATTACGAGCAGTACTTC	CASSASEDYEQYF
TRBV10-3	.	once	TRBJ1-2	TGTGCCATCAGTGCGGGGGGGACCGGACTGGTCAATGGCTACACCTTC	CAISAGGTGLVNGYTF
TRBV5-6	.	.	TRBJ2-7	TGTGCCAGCAGCTTGTTACCTGGAGGGCCCGAAGTAGGGGGCTACGAGCAGTACTTC	CASSLLPGGPEVGGYEQYF
TRBV6-1	.	.	TRBJ1-1	TGTGCCAGCAGTGAAATCTGGGCAGGTATGAACACTGAAGCTTTCTTT	CASSEIWAGMNTEAFF